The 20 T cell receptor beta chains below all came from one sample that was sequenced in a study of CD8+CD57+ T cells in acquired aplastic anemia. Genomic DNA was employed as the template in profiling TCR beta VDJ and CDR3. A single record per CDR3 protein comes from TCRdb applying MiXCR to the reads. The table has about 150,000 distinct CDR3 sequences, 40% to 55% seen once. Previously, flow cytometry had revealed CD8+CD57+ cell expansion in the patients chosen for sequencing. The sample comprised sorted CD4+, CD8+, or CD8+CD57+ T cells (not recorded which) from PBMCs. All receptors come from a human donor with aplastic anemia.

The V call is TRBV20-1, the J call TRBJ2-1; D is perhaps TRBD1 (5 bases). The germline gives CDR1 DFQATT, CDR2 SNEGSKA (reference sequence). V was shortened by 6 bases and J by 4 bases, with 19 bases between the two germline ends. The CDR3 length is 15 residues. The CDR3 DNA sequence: TGCAGTGCCTCTCCAGAACAGGAAGCATACAATGAGCAGTTCTTC. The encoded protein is CSASPEQEAYNEQFF.

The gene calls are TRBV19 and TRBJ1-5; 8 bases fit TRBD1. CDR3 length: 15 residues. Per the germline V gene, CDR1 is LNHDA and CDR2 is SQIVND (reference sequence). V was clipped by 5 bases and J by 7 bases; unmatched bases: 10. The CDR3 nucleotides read TGTGCCAGTAGTTCTACAGGGGGGTTTGCACAGCCCCAGCATTTT. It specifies CASSSTGGFAQPQHF.

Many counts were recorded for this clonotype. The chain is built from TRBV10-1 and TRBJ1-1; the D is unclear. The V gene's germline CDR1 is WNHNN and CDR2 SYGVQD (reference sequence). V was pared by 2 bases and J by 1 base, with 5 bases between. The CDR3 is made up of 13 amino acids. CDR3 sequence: CASSEAGNTEAFF. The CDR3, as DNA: TGCGCCAGCAGTGAGGCAGGGAACACTGAAGCTTTCTTT.

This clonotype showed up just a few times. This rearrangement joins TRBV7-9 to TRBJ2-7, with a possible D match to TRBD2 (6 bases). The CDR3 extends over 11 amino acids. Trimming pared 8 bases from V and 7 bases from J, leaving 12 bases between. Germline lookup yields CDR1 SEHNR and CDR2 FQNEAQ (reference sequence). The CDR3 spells CASEGLREQYF. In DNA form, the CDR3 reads TGTGCCAGCGAAGGACTACGAGAGCAGTACTTC. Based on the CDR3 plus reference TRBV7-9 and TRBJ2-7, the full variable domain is DTGVSQNPRHKITKRGQNVTFRCDPISEHNRLYWYRQTLGQGPEFLTYFQNEAQLEKSRLLSDRFSAERPKGSFSTLEIQRTEQGDSAMYLCASEGLREQYFGPGTRLTVT.

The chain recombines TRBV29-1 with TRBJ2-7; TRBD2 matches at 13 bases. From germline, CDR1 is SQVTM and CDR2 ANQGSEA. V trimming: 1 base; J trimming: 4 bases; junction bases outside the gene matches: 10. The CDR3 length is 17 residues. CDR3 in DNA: TGCAGCGTTGAAGTCCTGGGGACTAGCGGGGATGGATACGAGCAGTACTTC. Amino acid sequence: CSVEVLGTSGDGYEQYF.

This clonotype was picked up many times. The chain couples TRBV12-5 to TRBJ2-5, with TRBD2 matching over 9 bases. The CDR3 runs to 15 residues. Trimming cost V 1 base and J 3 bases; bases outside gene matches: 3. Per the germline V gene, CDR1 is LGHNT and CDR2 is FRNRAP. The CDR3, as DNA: TGTGCTAGTGGTTTGGGACTAGCGGATAAAGAGACCCAGTACTTC. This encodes CASGLGLADKETQYF. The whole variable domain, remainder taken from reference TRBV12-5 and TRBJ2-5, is DARVTQTPRHKVTEMGQEVTMRCQPILGHNTVFWYRQTMMQGLELLAYFRNRAPLDDSGMPKDRFSAEMPDATLATLKIQPSEPRDSAVYFCASGLGLADKETQYFGPGTRLLVL.

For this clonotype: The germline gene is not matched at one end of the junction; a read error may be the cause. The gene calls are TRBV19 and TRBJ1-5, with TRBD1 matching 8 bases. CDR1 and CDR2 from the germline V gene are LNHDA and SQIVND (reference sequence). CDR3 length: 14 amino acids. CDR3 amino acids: CASSNQQGEETQHF. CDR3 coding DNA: TGTGCCAGCAGTAACCAACAGGGGGAGGAGACCCAGCATTTT.

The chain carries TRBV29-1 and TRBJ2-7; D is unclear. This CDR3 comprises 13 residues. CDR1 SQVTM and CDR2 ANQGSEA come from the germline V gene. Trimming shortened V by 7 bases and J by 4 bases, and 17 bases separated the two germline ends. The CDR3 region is CSARHLSDYEQYF. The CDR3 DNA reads TGCAGCGCGAGACACCTCTCGGATTACGAGCAGTACTTC.

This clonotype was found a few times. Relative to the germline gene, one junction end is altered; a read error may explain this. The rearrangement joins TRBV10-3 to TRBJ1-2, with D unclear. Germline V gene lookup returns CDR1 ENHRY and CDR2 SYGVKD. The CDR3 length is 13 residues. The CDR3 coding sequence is TGTGCCAGCAGTCACAGTACTAACTATGGCTACACCTTC. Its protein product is CASSHSTNYGYTF.

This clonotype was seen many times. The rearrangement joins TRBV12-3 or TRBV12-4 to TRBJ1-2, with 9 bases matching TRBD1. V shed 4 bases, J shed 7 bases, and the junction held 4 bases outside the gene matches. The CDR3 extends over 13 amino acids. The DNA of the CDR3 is TGTGCCAGCAGTTCGAGACAGGGGGGTGGCTACACCTTC. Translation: CASSSRQGGGYTF.

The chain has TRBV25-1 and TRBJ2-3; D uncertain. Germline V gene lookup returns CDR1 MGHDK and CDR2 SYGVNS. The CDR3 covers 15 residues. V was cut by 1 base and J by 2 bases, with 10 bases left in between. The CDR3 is CASSEFIGSTDTQYF. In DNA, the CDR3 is TGTGCCAGCAGTGAATTTATCGGATCCACAGATACGCAGTATTTT.

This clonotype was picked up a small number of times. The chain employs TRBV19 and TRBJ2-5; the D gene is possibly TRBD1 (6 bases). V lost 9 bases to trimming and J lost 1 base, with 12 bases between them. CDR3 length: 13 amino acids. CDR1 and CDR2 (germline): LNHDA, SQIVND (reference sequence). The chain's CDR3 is CASRSDSQETQYF. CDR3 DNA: TGTGCCAGCCGCTCGGACAGCCAAGAGACCCAGTACTTC. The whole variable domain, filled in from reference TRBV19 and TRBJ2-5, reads DGGITQSPKYLFRKEGQNVTLSCEQNLNHDAMYWYRQDPGQGLRLIYYSQIVNDFQKGDIAEGYSVSREKKESFPLTVTSAQKNPTAFYLCASRSDSQETQYFGPGTRLLVL.

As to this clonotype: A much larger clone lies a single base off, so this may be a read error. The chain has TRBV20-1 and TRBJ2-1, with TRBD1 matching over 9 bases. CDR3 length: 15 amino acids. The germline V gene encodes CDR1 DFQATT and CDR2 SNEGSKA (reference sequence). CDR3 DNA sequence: TGCAATGCCAGGACCGGGACAGGGATCTACAATGAGCAGTTCTTC. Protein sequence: CNARTGTGIYNEQFF.

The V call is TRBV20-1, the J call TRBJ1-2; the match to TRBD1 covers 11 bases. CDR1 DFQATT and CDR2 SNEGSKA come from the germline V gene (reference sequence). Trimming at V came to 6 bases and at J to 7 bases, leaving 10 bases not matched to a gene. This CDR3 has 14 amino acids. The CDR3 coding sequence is TGCAGTGCCCGGACAGGGGGCGCGTTCGGTGGCTACACCTTC. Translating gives CSARTGGAFGGYTF.

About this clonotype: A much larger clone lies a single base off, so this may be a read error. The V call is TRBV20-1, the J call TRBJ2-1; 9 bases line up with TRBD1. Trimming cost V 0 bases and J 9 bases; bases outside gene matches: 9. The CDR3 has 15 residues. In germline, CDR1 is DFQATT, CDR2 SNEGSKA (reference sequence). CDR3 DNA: TGCAGTGCTAGAGAAACAGGGGGCCTCGACAGTGAGCAGTTCTTC. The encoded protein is CSARETGGLDSEQFF.

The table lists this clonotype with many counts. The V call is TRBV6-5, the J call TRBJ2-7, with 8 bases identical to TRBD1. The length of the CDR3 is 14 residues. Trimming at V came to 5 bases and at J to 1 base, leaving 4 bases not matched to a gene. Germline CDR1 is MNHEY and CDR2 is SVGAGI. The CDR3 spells CASSPRTGSYEQYF. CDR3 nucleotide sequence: TGTGCCAGCAGTCCGCGGACAGGGTCCTACGAGCAGTACTTC.

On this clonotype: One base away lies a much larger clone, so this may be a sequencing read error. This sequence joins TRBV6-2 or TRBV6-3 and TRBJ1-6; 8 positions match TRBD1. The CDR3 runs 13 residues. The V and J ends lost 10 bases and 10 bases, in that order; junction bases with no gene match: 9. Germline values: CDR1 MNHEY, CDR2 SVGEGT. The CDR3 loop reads CATNDRGSSPLHF. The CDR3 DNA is TGTGCCACCAATGACAGGGGCTCCTCACCCCTCCACTTT.

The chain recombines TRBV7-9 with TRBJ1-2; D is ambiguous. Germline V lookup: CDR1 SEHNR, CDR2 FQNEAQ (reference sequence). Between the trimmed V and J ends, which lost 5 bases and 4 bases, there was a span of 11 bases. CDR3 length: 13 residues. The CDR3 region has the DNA TGTGCCAGCAGCGGAGACGTACCCTATGGCTACACCTTC. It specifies CASSGDVPYGYTF.

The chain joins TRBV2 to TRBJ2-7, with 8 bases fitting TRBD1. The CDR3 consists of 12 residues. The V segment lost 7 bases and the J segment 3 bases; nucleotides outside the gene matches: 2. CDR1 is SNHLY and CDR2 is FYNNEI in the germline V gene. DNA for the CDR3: TGTGCCAGCAAAGGACAGGGCTACGAGCAGTACGTC. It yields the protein CASKGQGYEQYV.

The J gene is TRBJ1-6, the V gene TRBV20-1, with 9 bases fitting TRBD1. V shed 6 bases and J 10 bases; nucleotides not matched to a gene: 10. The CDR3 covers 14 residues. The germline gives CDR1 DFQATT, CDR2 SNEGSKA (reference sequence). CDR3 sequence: CSARQGGMSSPLHF. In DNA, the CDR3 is TGCAGTGCCAGACAGGGGGGAATGAGCTCACCCCTCCACTTT.